Following are 22 T cell receptor beta chains from one sample sequenced in a study of post-analysis software for immune sequencing data. Built from TCR beta cDNA, the libraries had unique molecular identifiers in them. From the PCR reads, TCRdb called clonotypes with MiXCR, one entry per CDR3 protein. The sample carries fewer than 850,000 distinct CDR3 sequences, 46% recorded once. Their cognate antigens are unknown. Findings and limits, study-wide: Roughly 5 TRBV segments occurring more often in patients than controls included TRBV5-6, TRBV5-1 and TRBV20-1.

The specimen sequenced was blood. These TCRs come from a girl aged 10 to 17 with multiple sclerosis.

The V and J genes are TRBV12-3 or TRBV12-4 and TRBJ1-1; D possibly corresponds to TRBD1 (6 bases). Deletions cut 6 bases from V and 1 base from J, with 12 bases between. This CDR3 comprises 14 residues. The CDR3 region has the DNA TGTGCCAGCAGGTTGACAGGAGGGAACACTGAAGCTTTCTTT. This sequence encodes CASRLTGGNTEAFF.

This chain links TRBV24-1 with TRBJ2-1; D is possibly TRBD2 (6 bases). This CDR3 has 16 amino acids. CDR1 is KGHDR, CDR2 SFDVKD, per germline. V was trimmed by 4 bases and J by 2 bases, leaving 14 bases between them. In nucleotides, the CDR3 is TGTGCCACCAGTGAGGTGGGAGGATCCACCTACAATGAGCAGTTCTTC. Encoded protein: CATSEVGGSTYNEQFF.

The rearrangement joins TRBV6-9 to TRBJ1-2; 9 nucleotides line up with TRBD1. The trim removed 0 bases at V and 4 bases at J, leaving 9 bases unmatched. Germline CDR1 MNHGY, CDR2 SVAAGI. The CDR3 totals 17 residues. CDR3 region: CASSYSIRTGDFYGYTF. The CDR3 DNA is TGTGCCAGCAGTTATTCGATCCGGACAGGGGACTTCTATGGCTACACCTTC.

This chain joins TRBV12-3 or TRBV12-4 and TRBJ1-5; 8 bases are a match to TRBD1. The junction had 12 bases not matched to a gene; V was cut back by 5 bases and J by 12 bases. The CDR3 spans 14 residues. CDR3 sequence: CASSPGTGRALQHF. CDR3 nucleotides: TGTGCCAGCAGTCCTGGGACAGGTCGCGCCCTCCAGCATTTT.

This clonotype was counted a few times. This rearrangement joins TRBV5-1 to TRBJ2-7; the D gene could be TRBD1 or TRBD2 (5 bases each). The V end lost 5 bases, the J end lost 0 bases, and 9 bases lay between the germline ends. The CDR3 length is 13 residues. Germline V gene data show CDR1 as SGHRS and CDR2 as YFSETQ. The CDR3 spells CASRVGGSYEQYF. CDR3 sequence (DNA): TGCGCCAGCAGGGTTGGGGGCTCCTACGAGCAGTACTTC.

This clonotype was seen a few times. The V and J genes are TRBV5-1 and TRBJ2-3; 9 bases are a match to TRBD2. J gave up 0 bases and V 4 bases, and 12 bases lay outside the gene matches. This CDR3 contains 18 residues. Germline CDR1 is SGHRS and CDR2 is YFSETQ. CDR3 nucleotides: TGCGCCAGCAGCAAGGGACTAGCCCAGCGAGCGAGCACAGATACGCAGTATTTT. Translated, it gives CASSKGLAQRASTDTQYF.

The chain combines TRBV13 with TRBJ2-5; no firm D call. Trimming pared 8 bases from V and 5 bases from J, leaving 18 bases between. The CDR3 is 14 amino acids. The germline gives CDR1 PRHDT, CDR2 FYEKMQ (reference sequence). CDR3 in amino acids: CASALRTNWETQYF. In DNA form, the CDR3 reads TGTGCCAGCGCCCTGAGGACGAATTGGGAGACCCAGTACTTC.

The table lists this clonotype with a few counts. The chain combines TRBV7-8 with TRBJ2-5, with a weak D call TRBD2 (6 bases). V lost 4 bases to trimming and J lost 2 bases, with 8 bases between them. Germline V gene lookup returns CDR1 SGHVS and CDR2 FQNEAQ. CDR3 size: 13 residues. The CDR3 loop reads CASSSREQETQYF. CDR3 in DNA: TGTGCCAGCAGCTCCCGGGAGCAAGAGACCCAGTACTTC.

This clonotype has more than one count but fewer than ten. CDR3 bases: TGCAGTGCCCGACTAGCGGGGCACAATGAGCAGTTCTTC. Protein product: CSARLAGHNEQFF. This sequence joins TRBV20-1 and TRBJ2-1, with 11 bases fitting TRBD2. V lost 6 bases to trimming and J lost 5 bases; unmatched junction nucleotides: 3. Germline V lookup: CDR1 DFQATT, CDR2 SNEGSKA (reference sequence). The CDR3 spans 13 residues.

This chain's CDR3 is CSVGHGSSYEQYF. CDR3 DNA sequence: TGCAGTGTCGGGCACGGGAGCTCCTACGAGCAGTACTTC. The chain carries TRBV20-1 and TRBJ2-7; weak D call: TRBD2 (6 bases). The ends were cut back, 7 bases at V and 0 bases at J, with 13 bases in the middle. The CDR3 length is 13 residues. Germline V gives CDR1 DFQATT, CDR2 SNEGSKA (reference sequence).

The chain recombines TRBV7-2 with TRBJ2-7, with 8 bases matching TRBD2. Trimming cost V 5 bases and J 4 bases; bases outside gene matches: 10. The CDR3 extends over 15 amino acids. Germline-derived CDR1 and CDR2 are SGHTA and FQGNSA. For the CDR3, the DNA is TGTGCCAGCAGCCCCTTGGGGAGCGGGAGTTACGAGCAGTACTTC. It codes for CASSPLGSGSYEQYF.

CDR3 in amino acids: CASSQDCRAPRPQHF. CDR3 nucleotide sequence: TGTGCCAGCAGCCAAGATTGCAGGGCCCCTAGGCCCCAGCATTTT. The chain has TRBV14 and TRBJ1-5; D possibly corresponds to TRBD1 (5 bases). Per the germline V gene, CDR1 is SGHDN and CDR2 is FVKESK. This CDR3 is 15 amino acids long. Trimming took off 0 bases at V and 9 bases at J, with 15 bases between the two ends.

The V and J genes are TRBV7-9 and TRBJ2-7; TRBD2 matches at 7 bases. The V and J ends lost 5 bases and 4 bases, in that order; junction bases with no gene match: 17. This CDR3 has 17 amino acids. Germline V lookup: CDR1 SEHNR, CDR2 FQNEAQ (reference sequence). CDR3 nucleotide sequence: TGTGCCAGCAGCCCCCTGGTTATACTGGCGGGAGAATACGAGCAGTACTTC. It translates to CASSPLVILAGEYEQYF.

This clonotype was detected many times. V and J are TRBV12-3 or TRBV12-4 and TRBJ2-3; D gene unclear. CDR3 length: 11 amino acids. Trimming left V 6 bases short and J 5 bases short, with 6 bases between. Here the CDR3 DNA reads TGTGCCAGCAGGCTGGGAGATACGCAGTATTTT. Its translation: CASRLGDTQYF.

This clonotype was seen more than once but under ten times. The chain employs TRBV5-1 and TRBJ2-1; TRBD2 matches at 7 bases. This CDR3 contains 13 residues. Germline V gene sequence: CDR1 SGHRS, CDR2 YFSETQ. The J segment lost 9 bases and the V segment lost 4 bases, leaving 7 bases of the junction unmatched. CDR3 nucleotides: TGCGCCAGCAGCGTAAACCTAGCGGCTGAGCAGTTCTTC. Protein product: CASSVNLAAEQFF.

The V call is TRBV20-1, the J call TRBJ2-1; D not certain. V dropped 3 bases and J dropped 4 bases, with 10 bases sitting between them. Germline V CDR1 and CDR2: DFQATT, SNEGSKA (reference sequence). The CDR3 covers 13 residues. In nucleotides, the CDR3 is TGCAGTGCTAGTCTCCTGGGATACAATGAGCAGTTCTTC. Protein: CSASLLGYNEQFF.

In its sample, this clonotype was seen a few times. The chain carries TRBV10-3 and TRBJ2-4; TRBD1 agrees at 7 bases. The better agreement between TRBJ2-7 and the DNA end casts doubt on the J call. CDR1 and CDR2 from the germline V gene are ENHRY and SYGVKD. The CDR3 runs to 15 residues. The CDR3 DNA follows: TGTGCCATCGGGGGCGACAGGGTGTCCACCTACGAGCAGTACTTC. This gives the protein CAIGGDRVSTYEQYF.

This clonotype appeared a few times. The chain is built from TRBV4-1 and TRBJ2-7; D is possibly TRBD1 (6 bases). The last part of the DNA fits TRBJ2-5 better; the J call may be wrong. Germline-derived CDR1 and CDR2 are MGHRA and YSYEKL. The CDR3 contains 15 residues. The CDR3 nucleotides read TGCGCCAGCAGCCAAAGTCAGGGGTACGGGGAGACCCAGTACTTC. It translates to CASSQSQGYGETQYF.

This clonotype has more than one count but fewer than ten. The DNA for the CDR3 is TGTGCCAGCAGCATTACCGGGACTAGCGGGGGGGAGACCCAGTACTTC. Translated: CASSITGTSGGETQYF. The genes are TRBV7-2 and TRBJ2-4; 15 nucleotides line up with TRBD2. The DNA matches TRBJ2-5 better at its end, which makes the J call doubtful. CDR1 is SGHTA and CDR2 is FQGNSA in the germline V gene. The CDR3 totals 16 residues.

This clonotype was observed a few times. This rearrangement joins TRBV13 to TRBJ2-1, with 15 bases fitting TRBD2. After removal of 3 bases from V and 5 bases from J, the junction contained 8 bases not matched to a gene. The CDR3 has 18 amino acids. Germline-derived CDR1 and CDR2 are PRHDT and FYEKMQ (reference sequence). CDR3 nucleotides: TGTGCCAGCAGCTTCTTCCGGACTAGCGGGAGGGCCCACAATGAGCAGTTCTTC. This encodes CASSFFRTSGRAHNEQFF.

The J gene is TRBJ2-3, the V gene TRBV12-5; D possibly corresponds to TRBD2 (5 bases). There are 11 residues in the CDR3. Germline loops: CDR1 LGHNT, CDR2 FRNRAP. The germline V and J ends were trimmed by 6 bases and 8 bases, with 9 bases remaining between them. CDR3 DNA: TGTGCTAGTGGGATGGGAGCTACGCAGTATTTT. It codes for CASGMGATQYF. Full variable domain (remainder filled in from reference TRBV12-5 and TRBJ2-3): DARVTQTPRHKVTEMGQEVTMRCQPILGHNTVFWYRQTMMQGLELLAYFRNRAPLDDSGMPKDRFSAEMPDATLATLKIQPSEPRDSAVYFCASGMGATQYFGPGTRLTVL.

The rearrangement links TRBV4-1 to TRBJ2-7; 7 bases match TRBD2. V shed 0 bases and J 5 bases; nucleotides not matched to a gene: 7. Germline V lookup: CDR1 MGHRA, CDR2 YSYEKL. CDR3 length: 15 residues. The CDR3 nucleotides read TGCGCCAGCAGCCAAGAGTCCGGAGGGAGGGACGAGCAGTACTTC. Amino acid sequence: CASSQESGGRDEQYF.